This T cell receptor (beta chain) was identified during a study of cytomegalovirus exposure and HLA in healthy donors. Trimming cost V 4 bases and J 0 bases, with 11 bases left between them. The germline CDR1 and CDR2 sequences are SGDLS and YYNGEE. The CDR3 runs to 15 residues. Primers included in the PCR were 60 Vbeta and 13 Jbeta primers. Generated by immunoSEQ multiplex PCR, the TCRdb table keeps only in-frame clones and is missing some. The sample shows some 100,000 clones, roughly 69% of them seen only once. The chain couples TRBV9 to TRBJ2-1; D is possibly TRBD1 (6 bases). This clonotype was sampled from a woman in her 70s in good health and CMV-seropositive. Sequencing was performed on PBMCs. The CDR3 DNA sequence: TGTGCCAGCAGCCCCGGACAGAGCTCCTACAATGAGCAGTTCTTC. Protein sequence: CASSPGQSSYNEQFF.